This T cell receptor (beta chain) was identified during a study of T cells after yellow fever vaccination (dated by TCRdb to the late 2010s). General notes on the study: The SMART-Seq v4 Ultra Low Input RNA kit was used to prepare libraries from fractions with low cell numbers. To track T-cell clones before and after primary and booster YFV17D yellow fever vaccination, bulk TCR alpha and beta repertoires were sequenced longitudinally. Two healthy male donors made up the cohort, one aged 18 to 30 years and the other aged 30 to 40 years. Blood samples were taken at several timepoints before and after primary and secondary immunization, and bulk PBMC replicates and cell subsets were isolated. Overall study outcomes, separate from this receptor: Because the study included only a couple of donors, the extent to which the findings can be generalized is limited. A small fraction of clonotypes appeared in both the CD4 and CD8 compartments, likely as a result of convergent recombination. After the booster, most of the clones that had expanded following primary vaccination were detected again (roughly 97% of CD4 and roughly nine tenths of CD8), which suggests that memory was broadly maintained. The secondary T-cell response was weaker than the primary response but faster, peaking on day 5 instead of day 15. FACS-sorted repertoires could contain abundant contaminating clonotypes from the bulk population, so computational filtering was required.

TCR cDNA was synthesized by 5'RACE template switching, which introduced a universal primer site and unique molecular identifiers. Priming for cDNA synthesis came from both the TCR alpha and TCR beta constant segments. Library amplification involved two PCR steps, and the second step added sample barcodes and sequencing adapters. Libraries were sequenced on Illumina HiSeq 2500 (2x100 bp) or NovaSeq (2x150 bp). The authors processed their data as follows. Demultiplexing of reads and collapsing into UMI consensus sequences were performed with MIGEC, and V(D)J alignment was carried out with MiXCR. Vaccine-responding clonotypes were identified with edgeR using replicate PBMC samples, with FDR below 0.01 and a log2 fold change above 5 up to day 15 being required. CD4 or CD8 identity was assigned to each bulk clonotype according to whether the clonotype was present at higher abundance in the sequenced CD4 repertoire or the sequenced CD8 repertoire. The raw public reads went through TCRdb reprocessing: fastp at Q25, MiXCR clone calling, in-frame beta chains kept. Here each entry gathers all rows of one CDR3 protein and keeps the most common genes and DNA. TCRdb's processing, not the authors', yielded these V and J calls. Present in this sample are approximately 510,000 distinct CDR3 sequences, 20% to 25% of which were seen just once. Roughly a sixth of the sample belongs to the ten largest clones.

There are 16 amino acids in the CDR3, from cysteine to phenylalanine inclusive. Just CDR3 DNA is preserved here, 48 bases in frame from base 1. Germline trimming amounts to 6 bases on V and 1 base on J, with 8 as the count of junction bases outside the gene matches. The treatment or condition label of this sample denotes: live attenuated yellow fever vaccine strain. At every blood-draw timepoint, two biological replicates of bulk PBMCs were collected. A standard Ficoll-Paque protocol was used to isolate PBMCs from peripheral blood. RNA was extracted with TriZol from bulk PBMCs, CD4 and CD8 fractions, and dextramer-positive and dextramer-negative fractions. This clonotype came up a few times. The clone's antigen remains unknown. One base away there is no much larger clone; base qualities are not given.

The sequencing here drew on PBMCs, taken 21 days after the first yellow fever vaccination. This TCR was recovered from a man between 18 and 35 years old who received the YFV17D yellow fever vaccine. The receptor chain draws on TRBV12-3 or TRBV12-4 and TRBJ2-1; the junction holds 8 bases that match TRBD2. The nucleotide sequence is given as TGTGCCAGCAGGCCTCGGACTAGCATATCCTACAATGAGCAGTTCTTC. Protein translation: CASRPRTSISYNEQFF.